The present T cell receptor beta chain was sequenced within a study of blood T cell repertoires in COVID-19. The overall study: From T cells, B-cell-depleted T cells, or PBMCs came the material, which was cDNA or gDNA.

Original data processing: Cell counts per sample came from amplifying reference gene primers. Profiled with immunoSEQ multiplex PCR; TCRdb holds only in-frame clones, not every one. D and trimming were read from the DNA, whereas the V and J calls and clone size are those reported in that table. The sample has a few hundred thousand clones, approximately 79% seen once. In germline, CDR1 is MRHNA, CDR2 SNTAGT. CDR3 length equals 15 residues. V dropped 0 bases and J dropped 8 bases, with 14 bases sitting between them. Enrollees, about 18 to 100 years old, lived in roughly 24 US areas. Researchers sorted participants into cohorts using their self-reported clinical history. This clone was counted between two and nine times.

This sequence originates from a man between 25 and 39 years old with acute COVID-19. V gene TRBV6-4 combines with J gene TRBJ2-1; D unclear. Sequenced input: PBMCs or T cells enriched from blood (not recorded which). CDR3 in DNA: TGTGCCAGCAGTGACTCGATCTCTAGTATCGATGAGCAGTTCTTC. It codes for CASSDSISSIDEQFF.